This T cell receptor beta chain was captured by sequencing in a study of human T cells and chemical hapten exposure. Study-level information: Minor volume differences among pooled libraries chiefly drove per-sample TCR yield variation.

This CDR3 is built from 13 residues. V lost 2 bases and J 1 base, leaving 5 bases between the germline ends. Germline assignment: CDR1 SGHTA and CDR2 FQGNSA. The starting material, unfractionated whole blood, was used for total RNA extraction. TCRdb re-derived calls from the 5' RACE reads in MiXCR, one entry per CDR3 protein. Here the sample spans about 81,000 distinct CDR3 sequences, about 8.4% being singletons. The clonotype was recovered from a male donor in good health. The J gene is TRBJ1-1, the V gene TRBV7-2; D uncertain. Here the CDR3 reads CASSLPGNTEAFF. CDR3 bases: TGTGCCAGCAGCTTACCTGGGAACACTGAAGCTTTCTTT.